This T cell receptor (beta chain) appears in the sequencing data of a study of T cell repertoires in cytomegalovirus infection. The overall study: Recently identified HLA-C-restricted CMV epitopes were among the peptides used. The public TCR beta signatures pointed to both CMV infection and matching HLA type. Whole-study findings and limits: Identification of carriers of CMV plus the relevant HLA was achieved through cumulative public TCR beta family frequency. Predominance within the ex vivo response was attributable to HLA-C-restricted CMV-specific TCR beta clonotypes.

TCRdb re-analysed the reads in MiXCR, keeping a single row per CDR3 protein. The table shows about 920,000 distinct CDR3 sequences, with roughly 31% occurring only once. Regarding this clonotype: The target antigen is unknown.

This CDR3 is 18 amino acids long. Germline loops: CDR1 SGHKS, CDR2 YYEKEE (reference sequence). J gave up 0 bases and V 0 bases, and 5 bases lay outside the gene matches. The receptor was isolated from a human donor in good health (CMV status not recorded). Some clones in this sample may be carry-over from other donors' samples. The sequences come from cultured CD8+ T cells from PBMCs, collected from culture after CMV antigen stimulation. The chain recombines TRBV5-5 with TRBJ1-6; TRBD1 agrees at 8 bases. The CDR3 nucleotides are TGTGCCAGCAGCTTGGAGCCTGACAGGGGCTCCTATAATTCACCCCTCCACTTT. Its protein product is CASSLEPDRGSYNSPLHF.